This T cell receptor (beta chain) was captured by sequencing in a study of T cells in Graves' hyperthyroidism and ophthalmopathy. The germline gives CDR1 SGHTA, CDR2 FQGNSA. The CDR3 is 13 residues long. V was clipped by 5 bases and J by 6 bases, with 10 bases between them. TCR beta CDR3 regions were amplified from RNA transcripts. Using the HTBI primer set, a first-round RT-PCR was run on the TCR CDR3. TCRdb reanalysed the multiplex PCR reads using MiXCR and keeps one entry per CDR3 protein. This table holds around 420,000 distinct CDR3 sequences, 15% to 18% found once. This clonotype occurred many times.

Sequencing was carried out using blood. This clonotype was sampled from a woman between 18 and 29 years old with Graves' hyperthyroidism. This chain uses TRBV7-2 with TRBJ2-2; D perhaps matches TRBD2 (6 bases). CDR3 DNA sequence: TGTGCCAGCAGCCCGGAGGGCGCCGGGGAGCTGTTTTTT. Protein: CASSPEGAGELFF.